This T cell receptor (beta chain) derives from a study of human T cells and chemical hapten exposure. Ten or more counts support this clonotype. Original processing notes: Samples contained a median of 95,638 TCRs, with a range of about 23,224 to 750,000. TCRdb fed the RACE reads into MiXCR, producing one record per CDR3 protein. The V and J calls here are based on TCRdb, not the publication. The sample has 60,000 to 70,000 distinct CDR3 sequences; 10% to 11% are singletons. The CDR3 loop spans 12 amino acids. From germline, CDR1 is DFQATT and CDR2 SNEGSKA (reference sequence). The V end was cut by 5 bases, the J end by 1 base, with 6 bases between. Described time point: pre-sensitization, week 0. Treatment given: therapeutic diphenylcyclopropenone sensitization with weekly scalp DPC. Participating donors were patients with alopecia, aged 18 to 70 years, considered appropriate candidates for DPC. The study extracted total RNA from unfractionated whole blood.

The chain recombines TRBV20-1 with TRBJ1-5, with D unresolved. The clonotype was recovered from a woman aged 50 to 60 with alopecia areata. Some clones in this sample may be carry-over from other donors' samples. This specimen was whole blood, taken in connection with sensitization to the hapten diphenylcyclopropenone (DPC). The CDR3 DNA is TGCAGTGCTTCCCGGAGCAATCAGCCCCAGCATTTT. Amino acids: CSASRSNQPQHF.